A single sample gave rise to the 5 T cell receptor beta chains below, sequenced in a study of blood T cell repertoires in COVID-19 (dated by TCRdb to between 2020 and 2021). Library prep was done by the immunoSEQ multiplex PCR assay. The table was pulled from immuneACCESS by TCRdb, which kept in-frame rearrangements only. Such tables lose some clones; where checked, under half of the loss comes from unresolved V genes, and the rest has no known cause. The sample records about 300,000 clones, approximately 84% of which are singletons. Jointly, the top ten make up around 4.6% of the sample. Material: PBMCs or T cells enriched from blood (not recorded which). These receptors originate from a man in his thirties or forties who had recovered from COVID-19.

This clone was observed a few times. The chain employs TRBV7-6 and TRBJ1-2; D gene ambiguous. The CDR3 loop spans 14 amino acids. Looked up from germline, CDR1 is SGHVS and CDR2 is FNYEAQ. Deletions cut 2 bases from V and 4 bases from J, with 11 bases between. CDR3 protein: CASSLRVICYGYTF. The CDR3 region has the DNA TGTGCCAGCAGCTTACGAGTGATTTGCTATGGCTACACCTTC. Using reference TRBV7-6 and TRBJ1-2 for the parts outside the CDR3, the full variable domain is GAGVSQSPRYKVTKRGQDVALRCDPISGHVSLYWYRQALGQGPEFLTYFNYEAQQDKSGLPNDRFSAERPEGSISTLTIQRTEQRDSAMYRCASSLRVICYGYTFGSGTRLTVV.

The CDR3 DNA reads as TGTGCCACCAGCAGCGACAGGGGGCAGAAACTGTTTTTT. Translating gives CATSSDRGQKLFF. The V gene is TRBV15, the J gene TRBJ1-4, with 10 positions matching TRBD1. Per germline, CDR1 LNHNV and CDR2 YYDKDF (reference sequence). The CDR3 runs 13 residues. Trimming at V came to 3 bases and at J to 11 bases, leaving 3 bases not matched to a gene.

V usage is TRBV27 and J usage is TRBJ2-2; D gene uncertain. Germline values: CDR1 MNHEY, CDR2 SMNVEV (reference sequence). Trimming took off 3 bases at V and 7 bases at J, with 6 bases between the two ends. The CDR3 loop spans 12 amino acids. Written as DNA, the CDR3 is TGTGCCAGCAGTTTCTGGCTCGGGGAGCTGTTTTTT. Residues: CASSFWLGELFF.

The rearrangement links TRBV5-1 to TRBJ2-3; 8 bases match TRBD2. From germline, CDR1 is SGHRS and CDR2 YFSETQ. J was trimmed by 1 base and V by 4 bases; bases with no gene match: 11. The CDR3 is 17 residues long. CDR3 in DNA: TGCGCCAGCAGCGTAGGATCGGGACTAGGAGGCACAGATACGCAGTATTTT. It translates to CASSVGSGLGGTDTQYF.

The V call is TRBV27, the J call TRBJ2-5; maybe TRBD1 (5 bases). The V and J ends lost 5 bases and 1 base respectively, with 17 bases between them. The V gene's germline CDR1 is MNHEY and CDR2 SMNVEV (reference sequence). CDR3 size: 16 residues. The CDR3 is CASSPSWGHSQETQYF. In DNA, the CDR3 is TGTGCCAGCAGTCCATCCTGGGGCCACTCCCAAGAGACCCAGTACTTC.